The next 29 T cell receptor beta chains were all read from a single sample in a study of T cell repertoires in cytomegalovirus infection. These receptors' targets are unknown. MiXCR, run by TCRdb on the reads, gives a single entry per CDR3 protein. The table records about 830,000 distinct CDR3 sequences, about 30% of them present only once. Material: cultured CD8+ T cells from PBMCs, obtained from culture after CMV antigen stimulation. These receptors came from a human donor in good health (CMV status not recorded). Some clones in this sample may be carry-over from other donors' samples.

Comment on this clonotype: A read error may be the cause here, since a much bigger clone is one base away. V usage is TRBV7-8 and J usage is TRBJ2-3; 7 bases are a match to TRBD2. Germline V CDR1 and CDR2: SGHVS, FQNEAQ. This CDR3 contains 13 residues. CDR3 loop: CVSSLRGGDTQYF. The CDR3 nucleotides read TGTGTCAGCAGCTTACGGGGAGGGGATACGCAGTATTTT. The variable domain in full, with the rest retrieved from reference TRBV7-8 and TRBJ2-3, is GAGVSQSPRYKVAKRGQDVALRCDPISGHVSLFWYQQALGQGPEFLTYFQNEAQLDKSGLPSDRFFAERPEGSVSTLKIQRTQQEDSAVYLCVSSLRGGDTQYFGPGTRLTVL.

Only one count was recorded for this clonotype. This chain joins TRBV6-1 and TRBJ1-5; TRBD1 might be the D (5 bases). The CDR3 runs to 15 residues. The V end lost 3 bases, the J end lost 7 bases, and 16 bases lay between the germline ends. CDR1 MNHNS and CDR2 SASEGT come from the germline V gene. The CDR3 DNA reads as TGTGCCAGCAGTGAGTCCCTGGGGACGGGCCAGCCCCAGCATTTT. It codes for CASSESLGTGQPQHF.

This clonotype was counted between two and nine times. J is TRBJ2-1 and V is TRBV6-8, with TRBD1 matching 10 bases. CDR1 MNHGY and CDR2 SAAAGT come from the germline V gene. The CDR3 spans 15 residues. Germline trimming cut 7 bases from V and 4 bases from J; bases unmatched to any gene: 7. CDR3 nucleotide sequence: TGTGCCAGCACTTGGACAGGGGGGTCTTACAATGAGCAGTTCTTC. This gives the protein CASTWTGGSYNEQFF.

This clonotype was counted only a few times. The chain combines TRBV11-3 with TRBJ1-2; 8 nucleotides line up with TRBD1. This CDR3 has 14 amino acids. V dropped 6 bases and J dropped 0; count of bases not matched to a gene: 3. The germline V gene encodes CDR1 SGHNT and CDR2 YENEEA. As DNA, the CDR3 is TGTGCCAGCAGAAACAGGGGGGCTAACTATGGCTACACCTTC. It codes for CASRNRGANYGYTF.

The rearrangement joins TRBV29-1 to TRBJ2-5; D perhaps matches TRBD2 (5 bases). CDR1 and CDR2 from the germline V gene are SQVTM and ANQGSEA. With 5 bases removed from V and 3 bases from J, the gap between germline ends came to 10 bases. This CDR3 comprises 12 residues. Written as DNA, the CDR3 is TGCAGCGTTCCAACAGCGGAAGAGACCCAGTACTTC. Its translation is CSVPTAEETQYF.

This clonotype occurred a few times. This chain joins TRBV28 and TRBJ2-2; TRBD1 or TRBD2 may be the D gene (6 bases each). The CDR3 runs 19 residues. The V gene lost 6 bases and the J gene lost 5 bases, with 28 bases spanning the gap. Germline CDR1 and CDR2: MDHEN and SYDVKM. CDR3 coding DNA: TGTGCCAGCAGCCGATCTAGGGGGGACATGGGGGCCGGAACCGGGGAGCTGTTTTTT. It yields the protein CASSRSRGDMGAGTGELFF.

Details on this clonotype: A much larger clone lies a single base off, so this may be a read error. The chain employs TRBV7-9 and TRBJ2-3, with D tentatively TRBD2 (5 bases). Germline assignment: CDR1 SEHNR and CDR2 FQNEAQ (reference sequence). The CDR3 totals 14 residues. CDR3 in DNA: TGTACCAGCAACGAGGACTTCAGCACAGATACGCAGTATTTT. Amino acids: CTSNEDFSTDTQYF.

The chain employs TRBV15 and TRBJ1-1; D gene uncertain. The V gene's germline CDR1 is LNHNV and CDR2 YYDKDF (reference sequence). Between the trimmed V and J ends, which lost 4 bases and 0 bases, there was a span of 12 bases. This CDR3 comprises 15 residues. The CDR3 sequence: CATSIESAMNTEAFF. In DNA form, the CDR3 reads TGTGCCACCAGCATTGAGTCGGCCATGAACACTGAAGCTTTCTTT.

The chain couples TRBV4-2 to TRBJ1-4, with TRBD1 identical over 8 bases. The CDR3 covers 13 residues. The germline gives CDR1 LGHNA, CDR2 YNFKEQ. Trimming took 5 bases from V and 9 from J; bases not matched to a gene: 5. This CDR3 reads CASSVQGAQKLFF. The CDR3 nucleotides read TGTGCCAGCAGCGTGCAGGGGGCCCAAAAACTGTTTTTT.

V is TRBV6-1 and J is TRBJ1-5; no firm D call. Trimming took 6 bases from V and 7 from J, leaving 16 bases between them. CDR1 and CDR2 (germline): MNHNS, SASEGT. The CDR3 length is 14 residues. The CDR3 coding sequence is TGTGCCAGCAGGCACCCGGAGCAATTGCAGCCCCAGCATTTT. This translates into CASRHPEQLQPQHF.

The V gene is TRBV6-2 or TRBV6-3, the J gene TRBJ1-1; D is possibly TRBD1 (6 bases). The CDR3 sequence is 17 residues long. Germline assignment: CDR1 MNHEY and CDR2 SVGEGT. Trimming pared 0 bases from V and 0 bases from J, leaving 14 bases between. CDR3 loop: CASSYSNRDEVNTEAFF. In DNA form, the CDR3 reads TGTGCCAGCAGTTACTCGAACAGGGACGAGGTGAACACTGAAGCTTTCTTT.

The rearrangement links TRBV10-1 to TRBJ1-1, with D tentatively TRBD1 (5 bases). The CDR3 consists of 16 residues. Germline values: CDR1 WNHNN, CDR2 SYGVQD (reference sequence). With 1 base removed from V and 3 bases from J, the gap between germline ends came to 15 bases. For the CDR3, the DNA is TGCGCCAGCAGTGAGTGGCAGGGCGTATCGTACACTGAAGCTTTCTTT. As protein: CASSEWQGVSYTEAFF.

The sample holds many counts of this clonotype. The chain uses TRBV12-3 or TRBV12-4 and TRBJ2-5, with a tentative D call TRBD2 (6 bases). The ends were cut back, 4 bases at V and 5 bases at J, with 14 bases in the middle. CDR3 length equals 14 residues. CDR3 nucleotide sequence: TGTGCCAGCAGTTCTTTTGCCCGGGGGGAGACCCAGTACTTC. Its translation: CASSSFARGETQYF.

The chain has TRBV29-1 and TRBJ2-7; D might be TRBD1 (6 bases). This CDR3 has 12 residues. Between the trimmed V and J ends, which lost 1 base and 4 bases, there was a span of 8 bases. The germline V gene encodes CDR1 SQVTM and CDR2 ANQGSEA. CDR3 in amino acids: CSVEVQGYEQYF. CDR3 sequence (DNA): TGCAGCGTTGAAGTGCAGGGGTACGAGCAGTACTTC.

At least ten counts were recorded for this clonotype. The chain is built from TRBV6-1 and TRBJ1-1, with 8 nucleotides matching TRBD1. Germline V CDR1 and CDR2: MNHNS, SASEGT. The CDR3 is made up of 14 amino acids. Germline trimming cut 3 bases from V and 4 bases from J; bases unmatched to any gene: 4. The DNA for the CDR3 is TGTGCCAGCAGTGATCTCGGGACAGGCACTGAAGCTTTCTTT. It is translated as CASSDLGTGTEAFF.

This clonotype was recorded only once. The chain is built from TRBV20-1 and TRBJ1-1, with TRBD1 as a possible D gene (5 bases). Germline values: CDR1 DFQATT, CDR2 SNEGSKA (reference sequence). The V and J ends lost 2 bases and 1 base respectively, with 23 bases between them. The CDR3 extends over 18 amino acids. CDR3 in amino acids: CSARIPLGRRGKNTEAFF. CDR3 in DNA: TGCAGTGCTAGAATCCCCCTGGGGAGGCGGGGGAAGAACACTGAAGCTTTCTTT.

This clonotype was observed a few times. CDR3 loop: CASSHGLAGARVQYF. Written as DNA, the CDR3 is TGCGCCAGCAGCCATGGACTAGCGGGGGCGAGGGTGCAGTATTTT. The genes are TRBV4-1 and TRBJ2-3; TRBD2 aligns across 13 bases. J lost 11 bases, V lost 3 bases, and 8 bases had no gene match. In germline, CDR1 is MGHRA, CDR2 YSYEKL. This CDR3 has 15 amino acids.

This chain joins TRBV7-9 and TRBJ1-2; the D gene is possibly TRBD1 (6 bases). Germline V gene lookup returns CDR1 SEHNR and CDR2 FQNEAQ (reference sequence). V was clipped by 5 bases and J by 4 bases, with 17 bases between them. The CDR3 extends over 15 amino acids. This CDR3 is CASSTGTPHLYGYTF. The CDR3 DNA reads as TGTGCCAGCAGCACCGGGACACCCCATCTCTATGGCTACACCTTC.

This sequence joins TRBV12-3 or TRBV12-4 and TRBJ1-5; no clear D. CDR3 size: 13 residues. Trimming removed 3 bases from V and 3 bases from J, with 6 bases in between. The CDR3 nucleotides are TGTGCCAGCAGTTTCTCCCTCAATCAGCCCCAGCATTTT. Translation: CASSFSLNQPQHF.

The CDR3 region is CASSVGTSGGPRTDTQYF. For the CDR3, the DNA is TGTGCCAGCAGCGTCGGGACTAGCGGGGGACCACGCACAGATACGCAGTATTTT. The chain has TRBV9 and TRBJ2-3; 14 bases line up with TRBD2. The CDR3 length is 18 residues. Germline CDR1 and CDR2: SGDLS and YYNGEE. J was trimmed by 1 base and V by 2 bases; bases with no gene match: 6.

The J gene is TRBJ2-7, the V gene TRBV4-1; unclear D gene. The CDR3 is 13 amino acids. Germline V gives CDR1 MGHRA, CDR2 YSYEKL. Trimming removed 8 bases from V and 1 base from J, with 12 bases in between. The CDR3 loop is CASGVGDSYEQYF. The CDR3 DNA sequence: TGCGCCAGCGGGGTTGGGGATTCCTACGAGCAGTACTTC.

The chain combines TRBV4-3 with TRBJ2-6, with a weak D call TRBD2 (6 bases). Germline V gene lookup returns CDR1 LGHNA and CDR2 YSLEER. The CDR3 consists of 18 residues. Trimming left V 0 bases short and J 3 bases short, with 15 bases between. CDR3 in DNA: TGCGCCAGCAGCCAAGACCGGGGGTTCCCGGGTGGGGCCAACGTCCTGACTTTC. It translates to CASSQDRGFPGGANVLTF.

This clonotype has only a few counts. The rearrangement links TRBV2 to TRBJ1-5; 7 bases are shared with TRBD1. Trimming removed 6 bases from V and 3 bases from J; junction bases left unmatched: 11. This CDR3 region has 16 residues. Germline CDR1 and CDR2: SNHLY and FYNNEI. The CDR3 here is CASSLTRDSYNQPQHF. Here the CDR3 DNA reads TGTGCCAGCAGCCTCACCCGGGACAGCTACAATCAGCCCCAGCATTTT.

This clonotype has just a few counts. This chain joins TRBV7-2 and TRBJ2-2; D not resolved. The CDR3 loop spans 16 amino acids. The V end was cut by 3 bases, the J end by 3 bases, with 14 bases between. Germline V CDR1 and CDR2: SGHTA, FQGNSA. The CDR3 DNA follows: TGTGCCAGCAGCTTTCTATTCGATCGTCACACCGGGGAGCTGTTTTTT. Translating it yields CASSFLFDRHTGELFF. Combining the CDR3 with reference TRBV7-2 and TRBJ2-2 gives the whole variable domain GAGVSQSPSNKVTEKGKDVELRCDPISGHTALYWYRQSLGQGLEFLIYFQGNSAPDKSGLPSDRFSAERTGGSVSTLTIQRTQQEDSAVYLCASSFLFDRHTGELFFGEGSRLTVL.

The CDR3 DNA reads TGTGCCACCAGCAGCGGGGGAGGGTGGTCCCTCGCAGATACGCAGTATTTT. Translated, it gives CATSSGGGWSLADTQYF. The chain links TRBV15 to TRBJ2-3; TRBD2 matches at 7 bases. J lost 4 bases, V lost 3 bases, and 13 bases had no gene match. This CDR3 spans 17 amino acids. CDR1 and CDR2 from the germline V gene are LNHNV and YYDKDF (reference sequence).

The table lists this clonotype with a few counts. The rearrangement links TRBV4-3 to TRBJ1-6, with D hard to call. The CDR3 extends over 18 amino acids. V dropped 0 bases and J dropped 0 bases, with 12 bases sitting between them. Germline-derived CDR1 and CDR2 are LGHNA and YSLEER. The CDR3: CASSQDEESVSYNSPLHF. CDR3 nucleotides: TGCGCCAGCAGCCAAGATGAGGAGTCGGTCTCCTATAATTCACCCCTCCACTTT.

V is TRBV27 and J is TRBJ1-2; D is unclear. V was shortened by 7 bases and J by 4 bases, with 19 bases between the two germline ends. CDR1 and CDR2 from the germline V gene are MNHEY and SMNVEV (reference sequence). The CDR3 length is 15 residues. CDR3 in amino acids: CASNPGVAGIYGYTF. The CDR3 DNA is TGTGCCAGCAACCCCGGGGTTGCGGGTATCTATGGCTACACCTTC.

V and J are TRBV3-1 and TRBJ1-2, with 8 bases fitting TRBD1. The V gene's germline CDR1 is LGHDT and CDR2 YNNKEL (reference sequence). The CDR3 extends over 16 amino acids. Trimming at V came to 0 bases and at J to 3 bases, leaving 6 bases not matched to a gene. The chain's CDR3 is CASSQDRGHLDYGYTF. CDR3 coding DNA: TGTGCCAGCAGCCAAGACAGGGGGCATCTGGACTATGGCTACACCTTC.

A few counts support this clonotype. J is TRBJ1-1 and V is TRBV6-6; no definite D call. Trimming cost V 4 bases and J 3 bases, with 6 bases left between them. The CDR3 extends over 12 amino acids. The germline V gene has CDR1 MNHNY and CDR2 SVGAGI (reference sequence). CDR3 nucleotide sequence: TGTGCCAGCAGTTCTATCCACACTGAAGCTTTCTTT. Translation: CASSSIHTEAFF.